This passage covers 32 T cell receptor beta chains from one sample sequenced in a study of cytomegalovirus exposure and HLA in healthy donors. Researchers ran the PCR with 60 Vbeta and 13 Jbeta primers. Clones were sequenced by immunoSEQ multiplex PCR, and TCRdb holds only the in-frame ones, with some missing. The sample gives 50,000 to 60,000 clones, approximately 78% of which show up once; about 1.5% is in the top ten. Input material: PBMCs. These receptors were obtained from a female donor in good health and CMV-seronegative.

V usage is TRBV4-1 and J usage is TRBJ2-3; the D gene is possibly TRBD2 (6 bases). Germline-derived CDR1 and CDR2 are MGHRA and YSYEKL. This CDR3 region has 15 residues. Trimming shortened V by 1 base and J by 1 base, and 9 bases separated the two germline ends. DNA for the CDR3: TGCGCCAGCAGCCAAGGGTGGGGGGGCACAGATACGCAGTATTTT. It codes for CASSQGWGGTDTQYF.

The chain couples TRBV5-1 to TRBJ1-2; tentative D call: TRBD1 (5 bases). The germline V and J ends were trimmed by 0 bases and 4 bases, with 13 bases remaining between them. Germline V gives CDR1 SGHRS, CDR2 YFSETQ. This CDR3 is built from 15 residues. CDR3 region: CASSLAGASGYGYTF. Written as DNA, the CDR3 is TGCGCCAGCAGCTTGGCTGGGGCCTCCGGCTATGGCTACACCTTC.

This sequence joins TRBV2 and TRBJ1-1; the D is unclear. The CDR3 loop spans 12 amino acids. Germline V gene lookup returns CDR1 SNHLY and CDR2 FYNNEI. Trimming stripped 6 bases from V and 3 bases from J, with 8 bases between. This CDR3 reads CASRGPYTEAFF. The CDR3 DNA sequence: TGTGCCAGCAGGGGCCCGTACACTGAAGCTTTCTTT.

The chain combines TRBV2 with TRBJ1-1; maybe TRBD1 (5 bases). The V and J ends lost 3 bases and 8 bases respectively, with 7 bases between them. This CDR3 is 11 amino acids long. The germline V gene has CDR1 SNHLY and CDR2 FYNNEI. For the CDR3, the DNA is TGTGCCAGCAGTGATTGGACAGAAGCTTTCTTT. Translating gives CASSDWTEAFF. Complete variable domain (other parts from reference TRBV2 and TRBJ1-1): EPEVTQTPSHQVTQMGQEVILRCVPISNHLYFYWYRQILGQKVEFLVSFYNNEISEKSEIFDDQFSVERPDGSNFTLKIRSTKLEDSAMYFCASSDWTEAFFGQGTRLTVV.

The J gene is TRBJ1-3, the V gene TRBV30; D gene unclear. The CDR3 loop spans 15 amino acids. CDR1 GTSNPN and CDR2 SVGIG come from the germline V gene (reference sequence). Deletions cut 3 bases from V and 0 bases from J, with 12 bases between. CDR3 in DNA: TGTGCCTGGAGCGCCCGCCGAGCCTCTGGAAACACCATATATTTT. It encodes CAWSARRASGNTIYF.

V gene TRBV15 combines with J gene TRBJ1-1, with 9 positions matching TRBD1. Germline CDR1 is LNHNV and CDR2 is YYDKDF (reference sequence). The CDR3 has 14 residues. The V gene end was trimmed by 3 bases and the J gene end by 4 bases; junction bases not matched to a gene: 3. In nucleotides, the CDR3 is TGTGCCACCAGCAGCCACAGGGGGCCCACTGAAGCTTTCTTT. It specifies CATSSHRGPTEAFF.

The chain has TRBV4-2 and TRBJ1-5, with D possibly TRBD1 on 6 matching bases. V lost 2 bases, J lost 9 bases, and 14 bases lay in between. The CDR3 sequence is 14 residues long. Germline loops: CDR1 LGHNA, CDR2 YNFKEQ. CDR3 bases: TGTGCCAGCAGCCAACCCGCGACAGGCCTGCCCCAGCATTTT. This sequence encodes CASSQPATGLPQHF.

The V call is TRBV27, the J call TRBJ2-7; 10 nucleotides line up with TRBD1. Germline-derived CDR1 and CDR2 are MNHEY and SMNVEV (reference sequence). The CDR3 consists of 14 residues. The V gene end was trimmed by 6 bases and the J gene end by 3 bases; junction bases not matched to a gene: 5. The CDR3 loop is CASRARDRGYEQYF. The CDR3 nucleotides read TGTGCCAGCAGGGCCCGGGACAGGGGCTACGAGCAGTACTTC.

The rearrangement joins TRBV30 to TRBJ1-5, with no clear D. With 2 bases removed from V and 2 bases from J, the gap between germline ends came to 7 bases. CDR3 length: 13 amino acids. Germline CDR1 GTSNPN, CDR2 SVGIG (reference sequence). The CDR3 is CAWSLSGNQPQHF. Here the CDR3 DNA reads TGTGCCTGGAGTTTGAGCGGCAATCAGCCCCAGCATTTT. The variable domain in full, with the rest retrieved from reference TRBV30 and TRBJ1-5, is SQTIHQWPATLVQPVGSPLSLECTVEGTSNPNLYWYRQAAGRGLQLLFYSVGIGQISSEVPQNLSASRPQDRQFILSSKKLLLSDSGFYLCAWSLSGNQPQHFGDGTRLSIL.

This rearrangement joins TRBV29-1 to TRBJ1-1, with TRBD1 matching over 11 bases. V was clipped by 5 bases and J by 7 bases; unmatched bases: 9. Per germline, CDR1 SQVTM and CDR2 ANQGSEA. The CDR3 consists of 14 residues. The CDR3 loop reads CSVPVWDRGNEAFF. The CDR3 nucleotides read TGCAGCGTTCCGGTGTGGGACAGGGGGAATGAAGCTTTCTTT.

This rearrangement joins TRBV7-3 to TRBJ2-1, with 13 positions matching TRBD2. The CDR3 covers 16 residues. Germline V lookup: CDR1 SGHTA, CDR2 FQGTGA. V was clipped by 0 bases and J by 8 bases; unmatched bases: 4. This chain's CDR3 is CASSLTTSGGAYEQFF. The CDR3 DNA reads TGTGCCAGCAGCTTAACTACTAGCGGGGGGGCCTATGAGCAGTTCTTC.

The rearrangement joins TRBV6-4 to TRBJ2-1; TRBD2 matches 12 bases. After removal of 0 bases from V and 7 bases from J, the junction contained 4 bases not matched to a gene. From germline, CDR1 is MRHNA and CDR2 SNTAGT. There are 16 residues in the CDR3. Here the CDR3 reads CASSDSASGGGNEQFF. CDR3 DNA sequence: TGTGCCAGCAGTGACTCTGCTAGCGGGGGGGGTAATGAGCAGTTCTTC.

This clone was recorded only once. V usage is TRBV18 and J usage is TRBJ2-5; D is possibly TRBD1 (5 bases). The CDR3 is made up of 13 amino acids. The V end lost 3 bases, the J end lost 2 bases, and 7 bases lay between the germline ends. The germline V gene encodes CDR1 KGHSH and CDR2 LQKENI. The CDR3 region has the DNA TGTGCCAGCTCACCTCCAGGGCAAGAGACCCAGTACTTC. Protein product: CASSPPGQETQYF.

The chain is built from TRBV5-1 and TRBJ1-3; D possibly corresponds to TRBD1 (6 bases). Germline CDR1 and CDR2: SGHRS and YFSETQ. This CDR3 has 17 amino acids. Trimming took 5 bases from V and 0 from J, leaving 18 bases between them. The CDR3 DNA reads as TGCGCCAGCAGGGCCGGGACACGAAGTAGCTCTGGAAACACCATATATTTT. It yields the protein CASRAGTRSSSGNTIYF.

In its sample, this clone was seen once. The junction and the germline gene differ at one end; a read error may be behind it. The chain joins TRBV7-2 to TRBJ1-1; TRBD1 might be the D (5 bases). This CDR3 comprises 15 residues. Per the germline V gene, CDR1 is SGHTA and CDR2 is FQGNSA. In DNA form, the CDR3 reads TGTGCCAGCAGCTTAAGGGCCAGGGCGAACGCTGAAGCTTTCTTT. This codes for CASSLRARANAEAFF.

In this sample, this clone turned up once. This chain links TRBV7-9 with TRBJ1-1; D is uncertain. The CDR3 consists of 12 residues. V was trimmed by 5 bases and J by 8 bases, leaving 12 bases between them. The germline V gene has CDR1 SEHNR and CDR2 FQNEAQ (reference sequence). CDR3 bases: TGTGCCAGCAGCGTCTCTGTGACAGAAGCTTTCTTT. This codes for CASSVSVTEAFF. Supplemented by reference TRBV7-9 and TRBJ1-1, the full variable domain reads DTGVSQNPRHKITKRGQNVTFRCDPISEHNRLYWYRQTLGQGPEFLTYFQNEAQLEKSRLLSDRFSAERPKGSFSTLEIQRTEQGDSAMYLCASSVSVTEAFFGQGTRLTVV.

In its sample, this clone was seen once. The CDR3 DNA reads as TGCGCCAGCAGCCAAGAGGTACGGTCACCCCTCCACTTT. Its translation: CASSQEVRSPLHF. This chain uses TRBV4-3 with TRBJ1-6; D is unclear. V lost 0 bases, J lost 10 bases, and 7 bases lay in between. This CDR3 has 13 residues. Germline CDR1 is LGHNA and CDR2 is YSLEER.

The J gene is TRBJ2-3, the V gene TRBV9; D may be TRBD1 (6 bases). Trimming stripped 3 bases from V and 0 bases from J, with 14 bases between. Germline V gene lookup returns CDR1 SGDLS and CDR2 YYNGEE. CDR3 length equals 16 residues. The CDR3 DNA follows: TGTGCCAGCAGCGCTGCTAGGGGGATCAGCACAGATACGCAGTATTTT. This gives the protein CASSAARGISTDTQYF.

CDR3 coding DNA: TGTGCCAGCAGCTTATTCGGGACAACTTCTAACTATGGCTACACCTTC. Amino acid sequence: CASSLFGTTSNYGYTF. The genes are TRBV7-2 and TRBJ1-2; maybe TRBD1 (6 bases). The V gene lost 2 bases and the J gene lost 0 bases, with 13 bases spanning the gap. CDR3 length equals 16 residues. CDR1 is SGHTA, CDR2 FQGNSA, per germline.

The CDR3 is CASTKQQGHYGYTF. The CDR3 coding sequence is TGTGCCAGCACAAAACAACAGGGGCACTATGGCTACACCTTC. The chain combines TRBV6-6 with TRBJ1-2; TRBD1 aligns across 7 bases. Trimming cost V 7 bases and J 3 bases; bases outside gene matches: 8. The CDR3 runs 14 residues. CDR1 is MNHNY, CDR2 SVGAGI, per germline (reference sequence).

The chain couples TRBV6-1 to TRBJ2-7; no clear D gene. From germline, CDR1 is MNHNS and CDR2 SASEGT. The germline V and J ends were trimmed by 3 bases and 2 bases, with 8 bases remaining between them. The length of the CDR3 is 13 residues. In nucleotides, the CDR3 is TGTGCCAGCAGTGAGAACACCGCCTACGAGCAGTACTTC. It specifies CASSENTAYEQYF.

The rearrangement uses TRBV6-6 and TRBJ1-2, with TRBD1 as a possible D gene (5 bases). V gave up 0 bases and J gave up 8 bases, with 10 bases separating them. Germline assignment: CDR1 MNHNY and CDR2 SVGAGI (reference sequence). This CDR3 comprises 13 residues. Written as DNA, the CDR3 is TGTGCCAGCAGTTACTCGGGGGACTTAGGCTACACCTTC. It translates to CASSYSGDLGYTF.

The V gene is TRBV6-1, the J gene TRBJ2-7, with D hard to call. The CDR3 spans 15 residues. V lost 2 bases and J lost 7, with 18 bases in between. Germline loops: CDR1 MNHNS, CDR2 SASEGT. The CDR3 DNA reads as TGTGCCAGCAGTGAAAAGGCAGTGCTCCTAGTAGAGCAGTACTTC. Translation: CASSEKAVLLVEQYF.

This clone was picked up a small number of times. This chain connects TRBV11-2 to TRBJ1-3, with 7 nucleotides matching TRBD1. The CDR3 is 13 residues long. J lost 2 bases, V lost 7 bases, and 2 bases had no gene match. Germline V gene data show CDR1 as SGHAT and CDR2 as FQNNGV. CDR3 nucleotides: TGTGCCAGCAACAGGGGACCTGGAAACACCATATATTTT. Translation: CASNRGPGNTIYF.

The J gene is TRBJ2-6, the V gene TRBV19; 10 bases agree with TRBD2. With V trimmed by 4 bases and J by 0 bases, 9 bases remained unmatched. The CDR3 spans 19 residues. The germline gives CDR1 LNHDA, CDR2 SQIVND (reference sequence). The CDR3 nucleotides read TGTGCCAGTAGTAGAGAGCTAGCGGGGGCCCCCTCTGGGGCCAACGTCCTGACTTTC. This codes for CASSRELAGAPSGANVLTF.

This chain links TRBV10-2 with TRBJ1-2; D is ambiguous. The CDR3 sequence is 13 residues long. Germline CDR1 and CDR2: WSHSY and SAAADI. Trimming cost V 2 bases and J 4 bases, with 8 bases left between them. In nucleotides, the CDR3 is TGCGCCAGCAGTGAGGGGCTTTCCTATGGCTACACCTTC. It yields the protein CASSEGLSYGYTF.

DNA for the CDR3: TGTGCCAGCAGTTACTCGAAACAGGGAAGTTGGGGCTACACCTTC. It yields the protein CASSYSKQGSWGYTF. V and J are TRBV6-5 and TRBJ1-2, with TRBD1 as a possible D gene (6 bases). The ends were cut back, 0 bases at V and 8 bases at J, with 16 bases in the middle. The germline V gene has CDR1 MNHEY and CDR2 SVGAGI. This CDR3 has 15 amino acids.

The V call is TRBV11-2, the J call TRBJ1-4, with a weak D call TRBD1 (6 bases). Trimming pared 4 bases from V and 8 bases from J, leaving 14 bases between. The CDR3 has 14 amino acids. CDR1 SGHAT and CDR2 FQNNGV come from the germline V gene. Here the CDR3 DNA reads TGTGCCAGCAGCTCACAGGGTTCCCTCGAAAAACTGTTTTTT. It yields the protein CASSSQGSLEKLFF. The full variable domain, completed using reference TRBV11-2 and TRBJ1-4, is EAGVAQSPRYKIIEKRQSVAFWCNPISGHATLYWYQQILGQGPKLLIQFQNNGVVDDSQLPKDRFSAERLKGVDSTLKIQPAKLEDSAVYLCASSSQGSLEKLFFGSGTQLSVL.

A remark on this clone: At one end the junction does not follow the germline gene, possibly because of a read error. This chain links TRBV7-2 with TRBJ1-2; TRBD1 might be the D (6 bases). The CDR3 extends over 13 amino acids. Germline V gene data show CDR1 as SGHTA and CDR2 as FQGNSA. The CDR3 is CASSLDSNYGYPF. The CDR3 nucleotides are TGTGCCAGCAGCTTGGACAGTAACTATGGCTACCCCTTC.

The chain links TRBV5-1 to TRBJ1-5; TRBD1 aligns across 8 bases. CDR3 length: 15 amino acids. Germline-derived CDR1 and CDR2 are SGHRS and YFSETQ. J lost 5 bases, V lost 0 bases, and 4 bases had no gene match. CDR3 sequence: CASSLEAGGYQPQHF. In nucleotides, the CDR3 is TGCGCCAGCAGCTTGGAAGCAGGGGGCTATCAGCCCCAGCATTTT.

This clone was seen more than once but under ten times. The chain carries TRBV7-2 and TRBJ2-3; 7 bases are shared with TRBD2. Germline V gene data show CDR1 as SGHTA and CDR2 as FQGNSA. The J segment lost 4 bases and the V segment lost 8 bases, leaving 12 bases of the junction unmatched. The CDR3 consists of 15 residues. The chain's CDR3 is CASFRSGVVSDTQYF. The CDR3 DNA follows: TGTGCCAGCTTTCGGAGCGGGGTGGTCTCAGATACGCAGTATTTT. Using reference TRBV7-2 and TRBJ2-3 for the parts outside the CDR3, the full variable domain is GAGVSQSPSNKVTEKGKDVELRCDPISGHTALYWYRQSLGQGLEFLIYFQGNSAPDKSGLPSDRFSAERTGGSVSTLTIQRTQQEDSAVYLCASFRSGVVSDTQYFGPGTRLTVL.

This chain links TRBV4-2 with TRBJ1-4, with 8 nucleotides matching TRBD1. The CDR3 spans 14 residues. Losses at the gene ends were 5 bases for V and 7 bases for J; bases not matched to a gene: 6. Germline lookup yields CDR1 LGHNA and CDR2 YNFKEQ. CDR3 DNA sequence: TGTGCCAGCAGCTCCGGGACAGGAGGTGAAAAACTGTTTTTT. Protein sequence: CASSSGTGGEKLFF.